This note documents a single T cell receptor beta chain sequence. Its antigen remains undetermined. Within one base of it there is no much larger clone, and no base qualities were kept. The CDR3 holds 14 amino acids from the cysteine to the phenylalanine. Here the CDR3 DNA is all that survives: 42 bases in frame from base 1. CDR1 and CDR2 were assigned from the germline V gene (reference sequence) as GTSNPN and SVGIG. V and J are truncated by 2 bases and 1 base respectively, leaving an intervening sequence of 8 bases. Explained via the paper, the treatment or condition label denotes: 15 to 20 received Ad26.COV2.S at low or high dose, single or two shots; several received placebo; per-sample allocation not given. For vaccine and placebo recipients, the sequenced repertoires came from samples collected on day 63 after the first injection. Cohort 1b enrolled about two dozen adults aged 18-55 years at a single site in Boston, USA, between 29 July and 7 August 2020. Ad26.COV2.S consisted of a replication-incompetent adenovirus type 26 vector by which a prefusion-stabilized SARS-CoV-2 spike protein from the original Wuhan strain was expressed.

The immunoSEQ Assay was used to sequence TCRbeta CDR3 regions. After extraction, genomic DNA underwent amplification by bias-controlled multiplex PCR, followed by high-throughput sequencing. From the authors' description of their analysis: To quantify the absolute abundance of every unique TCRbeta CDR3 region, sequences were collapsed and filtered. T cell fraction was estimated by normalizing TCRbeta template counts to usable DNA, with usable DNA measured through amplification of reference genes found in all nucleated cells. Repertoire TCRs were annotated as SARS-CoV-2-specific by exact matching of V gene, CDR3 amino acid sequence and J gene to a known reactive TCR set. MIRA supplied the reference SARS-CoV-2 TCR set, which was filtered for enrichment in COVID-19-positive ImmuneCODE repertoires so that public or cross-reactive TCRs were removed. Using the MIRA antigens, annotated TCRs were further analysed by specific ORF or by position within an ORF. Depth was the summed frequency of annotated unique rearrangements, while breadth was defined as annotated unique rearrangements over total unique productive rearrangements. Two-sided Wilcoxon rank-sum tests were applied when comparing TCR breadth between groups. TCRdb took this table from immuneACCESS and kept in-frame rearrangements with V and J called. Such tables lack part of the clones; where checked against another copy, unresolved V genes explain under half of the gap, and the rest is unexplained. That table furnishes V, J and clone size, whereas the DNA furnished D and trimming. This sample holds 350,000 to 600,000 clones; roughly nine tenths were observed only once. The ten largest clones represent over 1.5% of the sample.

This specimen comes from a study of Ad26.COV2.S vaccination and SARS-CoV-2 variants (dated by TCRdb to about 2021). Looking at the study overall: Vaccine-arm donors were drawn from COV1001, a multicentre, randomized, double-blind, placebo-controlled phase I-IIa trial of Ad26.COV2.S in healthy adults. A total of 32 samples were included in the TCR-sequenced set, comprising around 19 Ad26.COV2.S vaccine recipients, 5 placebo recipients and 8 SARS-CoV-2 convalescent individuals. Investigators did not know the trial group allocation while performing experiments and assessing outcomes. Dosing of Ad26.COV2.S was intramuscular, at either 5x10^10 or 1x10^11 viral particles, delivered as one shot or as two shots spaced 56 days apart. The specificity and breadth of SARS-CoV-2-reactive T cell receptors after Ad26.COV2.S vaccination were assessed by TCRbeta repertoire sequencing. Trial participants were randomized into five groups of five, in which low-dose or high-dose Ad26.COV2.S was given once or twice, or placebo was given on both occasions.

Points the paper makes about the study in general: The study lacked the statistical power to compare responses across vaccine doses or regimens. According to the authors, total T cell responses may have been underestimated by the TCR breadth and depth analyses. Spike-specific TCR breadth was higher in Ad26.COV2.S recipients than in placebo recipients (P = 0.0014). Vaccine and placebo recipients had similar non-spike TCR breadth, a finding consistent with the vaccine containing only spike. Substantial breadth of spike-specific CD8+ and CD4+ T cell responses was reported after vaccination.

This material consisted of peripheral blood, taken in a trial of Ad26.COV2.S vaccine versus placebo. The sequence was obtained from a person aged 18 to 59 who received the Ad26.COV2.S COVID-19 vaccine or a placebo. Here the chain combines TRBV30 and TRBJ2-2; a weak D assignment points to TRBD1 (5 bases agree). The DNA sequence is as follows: TGTGCCTGGAGTAGGGGCAAGAACACCGGGGAGCTGTTTTTT. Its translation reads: CAWSRGKNTGELFF.